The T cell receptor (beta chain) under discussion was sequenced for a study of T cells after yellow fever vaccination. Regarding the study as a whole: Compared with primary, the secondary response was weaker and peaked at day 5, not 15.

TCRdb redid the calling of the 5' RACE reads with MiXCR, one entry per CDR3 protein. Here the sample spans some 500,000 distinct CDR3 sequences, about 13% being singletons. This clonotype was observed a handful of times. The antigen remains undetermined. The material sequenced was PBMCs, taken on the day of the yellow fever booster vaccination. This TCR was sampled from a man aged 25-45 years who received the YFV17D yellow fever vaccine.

The CDR3 spells CASSFVVFGYGYTF. As DNA, the CDR3 is TGTGCCAGCAGCTTCGTCGTTTTTGGGTATGGCTACACCTTC. V is TRBV7-9 and J is TRBJ1-2; unclear D gene. The CDR3 sequence is 14 residues long. V lost 3 bases to trimming and J lost 5 bases, with 13 bases between them. From germline, CDR1 is SEHNR and CDR2 FQNEAQ (reference sequence).